This T cell receptor (beta chain) was sequenced during a study of shared clonotypes between healthy human individuals. The germline CDR1 and CDR2 sequences are MNHEY and SMNVEV (reference sequence). Trimming took 3 bases from V and 2 from J, leaving 17 bases between them. This CDR3 has 17 residues. The sorted-subset replicate PCRs were given about 200 ng DNA, which is 25,000 to 35,000 T cell genomes. Profiled with immunoSEQ multiplex PCR; TCRdb holds only in-frame clones, not every one. Here the sample spans some 1,900,000 clones, roughly 95% being singletons. CD45RO negativity and positive selection for CCR7 defined naive CD8 cells, a population that excluded terminally differentiated effector memory CD45RA+ cells.

The receptor comes from a man younger than 30 in good health. V usage is TRBV27 and J usage is TRBJ2-1, with TRBD2 as a possible D gene (6 bases). Sequenced input: naive CD8+ T cells sorted from blood. CDR3 amino acids: CASSFLSGGNAYNEQFF. The DNA of the CDR3 is TGTGCCAGCAGTTTTCTCTCTGGCGGGAACGCCTACAATGAGCAGTTCTTC.